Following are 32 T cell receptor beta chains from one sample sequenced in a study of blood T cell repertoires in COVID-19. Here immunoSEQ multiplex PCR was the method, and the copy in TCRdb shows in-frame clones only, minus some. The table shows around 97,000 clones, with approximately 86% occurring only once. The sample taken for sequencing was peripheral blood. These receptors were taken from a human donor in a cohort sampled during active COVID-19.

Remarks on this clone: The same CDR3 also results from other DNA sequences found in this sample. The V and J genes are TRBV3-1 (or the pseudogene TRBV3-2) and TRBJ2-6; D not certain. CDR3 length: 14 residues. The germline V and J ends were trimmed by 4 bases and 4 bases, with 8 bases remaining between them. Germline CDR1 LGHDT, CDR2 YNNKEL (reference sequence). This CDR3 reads CASSLSSGANVLTF. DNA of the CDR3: TGTGCCAGCAGCCTGAGCTCCGGGGCCAACGTCCTGACTTTC.

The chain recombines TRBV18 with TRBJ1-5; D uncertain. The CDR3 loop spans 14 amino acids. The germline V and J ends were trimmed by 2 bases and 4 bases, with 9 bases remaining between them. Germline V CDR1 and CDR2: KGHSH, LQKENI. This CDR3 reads CASSPVYGNQPQHF. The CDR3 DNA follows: TGTGCCAGCTCACCAGTATACGGTAATCAGCCCCAGCATTTT.

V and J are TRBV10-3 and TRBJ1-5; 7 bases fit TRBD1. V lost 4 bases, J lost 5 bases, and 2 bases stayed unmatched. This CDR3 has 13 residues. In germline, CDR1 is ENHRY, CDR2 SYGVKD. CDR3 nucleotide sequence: TGTGCCATCAGTGGGGACAGAGATCAGCCCCAGCATTTT. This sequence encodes CAISGDRDQPQHF.

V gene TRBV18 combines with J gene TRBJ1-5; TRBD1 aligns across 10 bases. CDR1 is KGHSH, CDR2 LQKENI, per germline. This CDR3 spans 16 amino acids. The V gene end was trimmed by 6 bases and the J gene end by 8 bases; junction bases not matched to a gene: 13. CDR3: CASSSRTGGGREPQHF. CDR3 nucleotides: TGTGCCAGCTCGTCGCGGACAGGGGGGGGTCGGGAGCCCCAGCATTTT. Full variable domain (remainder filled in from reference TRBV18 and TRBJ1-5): NAGVMQNPRHLVRRRGQEARLRCSPMKGHSHVYWYRQLPEEGLKFMVYLQKENIIDESGMPKERFSAEFPKEGPSILRIQQVVRGDSAAYFCASSSRTGGGREPQHFGDGTRLSIL.

The CDR3 sequence: CSLKELAGTDTQYF. Written as DNA, the CDR3 is TGCAGCTTGAAGGAACTAGCGGGGACAGATACGCAGTATTTT. The chain uses TRBV29-1 and TRBJ2-3, with 10 bases lining up with TRBD2. Germline V CDR1 and CDR2: SQVTM, ANQGSEA. CDR3 length: 14 residues. Unmatched junction bases numbered 8, after V lost 8 bases and J lost 3 bases.

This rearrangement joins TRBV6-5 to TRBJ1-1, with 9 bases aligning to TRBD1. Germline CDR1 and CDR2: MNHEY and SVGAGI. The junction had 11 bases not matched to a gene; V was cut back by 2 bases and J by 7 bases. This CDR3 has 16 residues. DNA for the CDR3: TGTGCCAGCAGTTACGAGAACAGGGGGCCCGCCTATGAAGCTTTCTTT. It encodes CASSYENRGPAYEAFF.

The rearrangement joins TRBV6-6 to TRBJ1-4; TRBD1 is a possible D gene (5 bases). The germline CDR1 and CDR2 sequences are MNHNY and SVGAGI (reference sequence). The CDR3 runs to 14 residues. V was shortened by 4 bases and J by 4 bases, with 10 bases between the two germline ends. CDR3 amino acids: CASSWGRSNEKLFF. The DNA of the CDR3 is TGTGCCAGCAGTTGGGGCAGAAGTAATGAAAAACTGTTTTTT.

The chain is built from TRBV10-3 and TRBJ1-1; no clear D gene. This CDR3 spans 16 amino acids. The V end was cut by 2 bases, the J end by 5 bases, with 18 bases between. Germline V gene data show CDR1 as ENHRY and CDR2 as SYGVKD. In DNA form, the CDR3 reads TGTGCCATCAGTGAGGTGCCAGGCAATACCCGGACTGAAGCTTTCTTT. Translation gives CAISEVPGNTRTEAFF.

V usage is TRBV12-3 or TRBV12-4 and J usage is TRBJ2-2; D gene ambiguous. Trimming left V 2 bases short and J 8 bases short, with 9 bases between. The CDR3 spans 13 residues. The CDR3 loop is CASSLNLEGELFF. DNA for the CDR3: TGTGCCAGCAGTTTAAATTTGGAGGGGGAGCTGTTTTTT.

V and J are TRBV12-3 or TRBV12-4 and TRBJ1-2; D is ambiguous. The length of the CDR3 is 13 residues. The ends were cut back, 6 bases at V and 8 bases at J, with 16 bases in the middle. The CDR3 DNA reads TGTGCCAGCAGCCCGGAGGCGCATCGGGGCTACACCTTC. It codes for CASSPEAHRGYTF.

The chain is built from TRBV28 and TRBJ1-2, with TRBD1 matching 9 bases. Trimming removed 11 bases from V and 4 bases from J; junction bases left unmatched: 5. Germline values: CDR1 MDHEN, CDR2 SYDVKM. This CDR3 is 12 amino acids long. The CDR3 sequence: CALGTGPYGYTF. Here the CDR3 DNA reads TGTGCCTTGGGGACAGGGCCCTATGGCTACACCTTC.

CDR3 in amino acids: CASSLGGLVADTQYF. The CDR3 coding sequence is TGTGCCAGCAGCTTAGGAGGACTAGTTGCAGATACGCAGTATTTT. V and J are TRBV7-9 and TRBJ2-3; TRBD2 agrees at 7 bases. Unmatched junction bases numbered 5, after V lost 1 base and J lost 4 bases. The CDR3 consists of 15 residues. Germline CDR1 and CDR2: SEHNR and FQNEAQ (reference sequence).

CDR3 sequence reads: CATSSPDRLNTEAFF. CDR3 DNA sequence: TGTGCCACCAGCAGTCCGGACAGGTTGAACACTGAAGCTTTCTTT. The chain combines TRBV15 with TRBJ1-1, with TRBD1 matching 7 bases. The J segment lost 0 bases and the V segment lost 3 bases, leaving 4 bases of the junction unmatched. CDR3 length equals 15 residues. CDR1 is LNHNV and CDR2 is YYDKDF in the germline V gene (reference sequence).

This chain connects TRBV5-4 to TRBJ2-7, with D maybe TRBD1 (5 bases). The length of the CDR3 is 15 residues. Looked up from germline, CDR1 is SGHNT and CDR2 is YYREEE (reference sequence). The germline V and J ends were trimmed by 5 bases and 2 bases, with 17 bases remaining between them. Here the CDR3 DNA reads TGTGCCAGCAGGCAGAAGCCGACAGATACCTACGAGCAGTACTTC. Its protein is CASRQKPTDTYEQYF.

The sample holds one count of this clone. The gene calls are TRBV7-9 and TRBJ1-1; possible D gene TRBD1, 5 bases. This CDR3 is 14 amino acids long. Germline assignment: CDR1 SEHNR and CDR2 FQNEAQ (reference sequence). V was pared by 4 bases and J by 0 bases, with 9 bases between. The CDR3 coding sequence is TGTGCCAGCAGCTATTCGACAGTGAACACTGAAGCTTTCTTT. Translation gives CASSYSTVNTEAFF.

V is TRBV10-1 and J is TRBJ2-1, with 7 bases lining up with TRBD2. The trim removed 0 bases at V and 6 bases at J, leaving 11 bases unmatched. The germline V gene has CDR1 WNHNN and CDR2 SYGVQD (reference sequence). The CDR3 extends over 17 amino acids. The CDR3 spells CASSESKRGPRTNEQFF. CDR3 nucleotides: TGCGCCAGCAGTGAGTCGAAGCGGGGCCCCCGGACCAATGAGCAGTTCTTC.

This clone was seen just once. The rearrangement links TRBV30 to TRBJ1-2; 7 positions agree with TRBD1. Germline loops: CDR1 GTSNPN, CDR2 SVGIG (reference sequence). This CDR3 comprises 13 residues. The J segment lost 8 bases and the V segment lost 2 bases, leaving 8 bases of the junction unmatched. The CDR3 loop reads CAWSLQGIRGYTF. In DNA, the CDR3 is TGTGCCTGGAGTCTACAGGGGATCCGGGGCTACACCTTC.

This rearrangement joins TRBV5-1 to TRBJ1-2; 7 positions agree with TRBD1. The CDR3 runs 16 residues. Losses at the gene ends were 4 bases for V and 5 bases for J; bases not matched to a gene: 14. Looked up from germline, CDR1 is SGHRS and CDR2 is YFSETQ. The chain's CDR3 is CASSIGDSSGGYGYTF. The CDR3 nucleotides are TGCGCCAGCAGCATCGGGGACAGCTCAGGAGGGTATGGCTACACCTTC.

The CDR3 spells CASSRTGANEKLFF. For the CDR3, the DNA is TGCGCCAGCAGCAGAACAGGGGCTAATGAAAAACTGTTTTTT. V gene TRBV4-1 combines with J gene TRBJ1-4; TRBD1 agrees at 7 bases. The germline V gene has CDR1 MGHRA and CDR2 YSYEKL. The CDR3 length is 14 residues. After removal of 5 bases from V and 3 bases from J, the junction contained 3 bases not matched to a gene.

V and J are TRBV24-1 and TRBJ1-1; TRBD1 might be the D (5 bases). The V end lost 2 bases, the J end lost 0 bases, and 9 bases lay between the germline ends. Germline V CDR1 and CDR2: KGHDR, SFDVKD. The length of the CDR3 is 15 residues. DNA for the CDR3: TGTGCCACCAGTGATTCGGCGACAGTGAACACTGAAGCTTTCTTT. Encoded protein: CATSDSATVNTEAFF.

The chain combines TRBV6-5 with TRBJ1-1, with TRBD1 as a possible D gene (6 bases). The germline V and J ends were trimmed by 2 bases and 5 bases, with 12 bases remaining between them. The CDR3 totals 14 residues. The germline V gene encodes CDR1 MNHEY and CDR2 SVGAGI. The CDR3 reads CASSYRGGGTEAFF. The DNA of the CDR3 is TGTGCCAGCAGTTACCGGGGAGGGGGTACTGAAGCTTTCTTT.

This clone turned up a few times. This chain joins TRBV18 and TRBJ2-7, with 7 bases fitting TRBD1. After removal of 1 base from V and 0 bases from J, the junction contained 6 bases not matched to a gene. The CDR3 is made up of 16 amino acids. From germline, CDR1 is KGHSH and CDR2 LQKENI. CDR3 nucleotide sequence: TGTGCCAGCTCACCACTTCCGGGACAGAGCTCCTACGAGCAGTACTTC. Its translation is CASSPLPGQSSYEQYF. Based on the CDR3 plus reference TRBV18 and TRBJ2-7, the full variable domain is NAGVMQNPRHLVRRRGQEARLRCSPMKGHSHVYWYRQLPEEGLKFMVYLQKENIIDESGMPKERFSAEFPKEGPSILRIQQVVRGDSAAYFCASSPLPGQSSYEQYFGPGTRLTVT.

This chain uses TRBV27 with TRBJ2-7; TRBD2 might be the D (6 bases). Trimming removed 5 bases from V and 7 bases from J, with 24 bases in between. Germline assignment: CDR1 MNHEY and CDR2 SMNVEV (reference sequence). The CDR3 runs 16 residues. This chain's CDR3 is CASSRGGSGILWEQYF. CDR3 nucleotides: TGTGCCAGCAGTCGGGGTGGTAGCGGCATTCTTTGGGAGCAGTACTTC.

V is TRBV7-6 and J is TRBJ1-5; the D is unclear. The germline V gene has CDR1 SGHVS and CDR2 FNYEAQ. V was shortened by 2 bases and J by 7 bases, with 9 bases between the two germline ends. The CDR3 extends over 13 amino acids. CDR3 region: CASSLIVGQPQHF. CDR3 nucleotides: TGTGCCAGCAGCTTAATTGTGGGCCAGCCCCAGCATTTT.

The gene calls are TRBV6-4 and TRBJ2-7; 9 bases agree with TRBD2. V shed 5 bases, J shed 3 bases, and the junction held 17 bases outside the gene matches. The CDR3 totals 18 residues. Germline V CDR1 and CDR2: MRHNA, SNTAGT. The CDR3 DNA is TGTGCCAGCAGTACCACTGACAGGATCGGGACTAGCCGCTACGAGCAGTACTTC. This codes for CASSTTDRIGTSRYEQYF.

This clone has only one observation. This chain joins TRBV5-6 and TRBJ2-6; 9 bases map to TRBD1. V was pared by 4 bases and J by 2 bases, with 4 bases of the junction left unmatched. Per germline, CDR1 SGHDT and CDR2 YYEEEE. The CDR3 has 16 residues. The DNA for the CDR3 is TGTGCCAGCAGCAGGGACAGGGACGCTGGGGCCAACGTCCTGACTTTC. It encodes CASSRDRDAGANVLTF. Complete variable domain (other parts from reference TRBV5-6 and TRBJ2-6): DAGVTQSPTHLIKTRGQQVTLRCSPKSGHDTVSWYQQALGQGPQFIFQYYEEEERQRGNFPDRFSGHQFPNYSSELNVNALLLGDSALYLCASSRDRDAGANVLTFGAGSRLTVL.

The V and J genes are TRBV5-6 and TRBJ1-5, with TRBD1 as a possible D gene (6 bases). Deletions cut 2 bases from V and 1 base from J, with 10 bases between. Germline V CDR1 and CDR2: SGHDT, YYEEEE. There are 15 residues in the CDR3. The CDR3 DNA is TGTGCCAGCAGCTTTGGCCAGGGGAGCAATCAGCCCCAGCATTTT. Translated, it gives CASSFGQGSNQPQHF.

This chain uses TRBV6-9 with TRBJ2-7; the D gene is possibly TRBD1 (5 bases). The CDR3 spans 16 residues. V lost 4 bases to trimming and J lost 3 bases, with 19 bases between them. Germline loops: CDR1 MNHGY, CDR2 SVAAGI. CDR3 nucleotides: TGTGCCAGCAGTTCATCCAGGGCGCCCCATATCTACGAGCAGTACTTC. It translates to CASSSSRAPHIYEQYF.

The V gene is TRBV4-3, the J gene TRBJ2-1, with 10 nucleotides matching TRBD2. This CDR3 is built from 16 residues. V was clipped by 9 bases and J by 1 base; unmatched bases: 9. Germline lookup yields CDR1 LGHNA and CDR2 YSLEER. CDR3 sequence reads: CARKSFSGRSYNEQFF. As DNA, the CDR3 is TGCGCCAGAAAATCATTTAGCGGGAGGTCCTACAATGAGCAGTTCTTC.

The CDR3 DNA is TGTGCCAGCAGCCAATCTGGCGGATTCTCCTACGAGCAGTACTTC. Amino acid sequence: CASSQSGGFSYEQYF. The rearrangement joins TRBV16 to TRBJ2-7; D remains ambiguous. Germline V gene lookup returns CDR1 KGHSY and CDR2 FQNENV. Trimming shortened V by 0 bases and J by 0 bases, and 9 bases separated the two germline ends. CDR3 length: 15 amino acids.

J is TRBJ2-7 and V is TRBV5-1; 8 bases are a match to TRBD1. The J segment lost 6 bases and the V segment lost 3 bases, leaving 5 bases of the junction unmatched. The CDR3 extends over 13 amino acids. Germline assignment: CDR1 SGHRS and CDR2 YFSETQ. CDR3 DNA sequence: TGCGCCAGCAGCTCCCGGACAGGGTCCGAGCAGTACTTC. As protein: CASSSRTGSEQYF.

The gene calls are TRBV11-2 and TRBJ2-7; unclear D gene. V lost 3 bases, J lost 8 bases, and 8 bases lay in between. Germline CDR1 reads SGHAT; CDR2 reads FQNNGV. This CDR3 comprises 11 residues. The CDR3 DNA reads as TGTGCCAGCAGCTTTACGGAGAAGCAGTACTTC. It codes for CASSFTEKQYF. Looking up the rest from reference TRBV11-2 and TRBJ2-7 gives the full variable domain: EAGVAQSPRYKIIEKRQSVAFWCNPISGHATLYWYQQILGQGPKLLIQFQNNGVVDDSQLPKDRFSAERLKGVDSTLKIQPAKLEDSAVYLCASSFTEKQYFGPGTRLTVT.